Each of the 19 T cell receptor beta chains below was sequenced from the same sample in a study of T cell responses to AZD1222 COVID-19 vaccine. Sequenced by immunoSEQ multiplex PCR; TCRdb stores in-frame clones only, minus some. Counted here are more than 95,000 clones, around 90% occurring once; the ten biggest clones make up around 9.4%. This specimen consisted of peripheral blood, obtained on day 0 of AZD1222 vaccination. The source of these receptors is an adult in good health.

This clone was seen a single time. This sequence joins TRBV29-1 and TRBJ1-1, with D possibly TRBD1 on 5 matching bases. The V gene lost 5 bases and the J gene lost 5 bases, with 9 bases spanning the gap. The CDR3 length is 11 residues. CDR1 SQVTM and CDR2 ANQGSEA come from the germline V gene. The CDR3 region has the DNA TGCAGCGTTCGGGACGGAACTGAAGCTTTCTTT. Translated: CSVRDGTEAFF.

The rearrangement joins TRBV10-1 to TRBJ2-7, with TRBD2 matching over 11 bases. The CDR3 contains 15 residues. V shed 3 bases and J 6 bases; nucleotides not matched to a gene: 7. The germline V gene encodes CDR1 WNHNN and CDR2 SYGVQD (reference sequence). CDR3 protein: CASSETSGRWGEQYF. CDR3 DNA sequence: TGCGCCAGCAGTGAAACTAGCGGGAGATGGGGCGAGCAGTACTTC.

This clone has just a few counts. The V gene is TRBV6-5, the J gene TRBJ1-2, with 7 bases lining up with TRBD1. The V segment lost 5 bases and the J segment 4 bases; nucleotides outside the gene matches: 4. Germline CDR1 MNHEY, CDR2 SVGAGI. This CDR3 has 13 amino acids. The DNA of the CDR3 is TGTGCCAGCAGTACCAGGACAGGCTATGGCTACACCTTC. It yields the protein CASSTRTGYGYTF.

V and J are TRBV7-9 and TRBJ2-3; D is ambiguous. This CDR3 contains 15 residues. Deletions cut 2 bases from V and 5 bases from J, with 14 bases between. Germline-derived CDR1 and CDR2 are SEHNR and FQNEAQ (reference sequence). The CDR3 bases are TGTGCCAGCAGCTTATTTACTGTGCGAGAAGATACGCAGTATTTT. Residues: CASSLFTVREDTQYF.

This CDR3 reads CASSWDREDTGELFF. CDR3 in DNA: TGCGCCAGCAGTTGGGACAGGGAGGACACCGGGGAGCTGTTTTTT. This rearrangement joins TRBV5-1 to TRBJ2-2; TRBD1 matches at 9 bases. Trimming took 5 bases from V and 3 from J; bases not matched to a gene: 5. Per the germline V gene, CDR1 is SGHRS and CDR2 is YFSETQ. CDR3 size: 15 residues.

V gene TRBV6-5 combines with J gene TRBJ2-1, with 8 bases that match TRBD2. V was pared by 0 bases and J by 7 bases, with 8 bases of the junction left unmatched. The germline V gene encodes CDR1 MNHEY and CDR2 SVGAGI. The CDR3 totals 16 residues. The CDR3 nucleotides read TGTGCCAGCAGTTACTCGGGGACGGGGGGGCTTAATGAGCAGTTCTTC. It encodes CASSYSGTGGLNEQFF.

CDR3 DNA sequence: TGTGCCTGGGCAGGACAGTTGAACACTGAAGCTTTCTTT. Translation gives CAWAGQLNTEAFF. V and J are TRBV30 and TRBJ1-1, with D perhaps matching TRBD1 (6 bases). With 5 bases removed from V and 0 bases from J, the gap between germline ends came to 10 bases. This CDR3 contains 13 residues. CDR1 is GTSNPN, CDR2 SVGIG, per germline (reference sequence).

This chain connects TRBV18 to TRBJ1-2; 9 nucleotides agree with TRBD1. In germline, CDR1 is KGHSH, CDR2 LQKENI. V was clipped by 2 bases and J by 2 bases; unmatched bases: 0. The CDR3 is 14 amino acids. This chain's CDR3 is CASSPDRGNYGYTF. CDR3 nucleotides: TGTGCCAGCTCACCAGACAGGGGGAACTATGGCTACACCTTC.

Only one count was recorded for this clone. CDR3 in DNA: TGTGCCAGCAGCTTAAAGATCTTGGGGTACGAGCAGTACTTC. The encoded protein is CASSLKILGYEQYF. The chain is built from TRBV7-2 and TRBJ2-7; D unresolved. There are 14 residues in the CDR3. CDR1 is SGHTA, CDR2 FQGNSA, per germline. Trimming left V 2 bases short and J 4 bases short, with 12 bases between.

The gene calls are TRBV11-2 and TRBJ2-1; the D is unclear. Deletions cut 4 bases from V and 5 bases from J, with 9 bases between. The V gene's germline CDR1 is SGHAT and CDR2 FQNNGV. CDR3 length: 13 residues. DNA for the CDR3: TGTGCCAGCAGCTCCGGGCCAAACAATGAGCAGTTCTTC. This sequence encodes CASSSGPNNEQFF.

This clone has more than one count but fewer than ten. The chain links TRBV4-1 to TRBJ1-5, with a weak D call TRBD1 (6 bases). Trimming shortened V by 0 bases and J by 4 bases, and 7 bases separated the two germline ends. Germline V gives CDR1 MGHRA, CDR2 YSYEKL. The CDR3 is 14 residues long. CDR3 protein: CASSQEDRNQPQHF. In nucleotides, the CDR3 is TGCGCCAGCAGCCAAGAGGACAGAAATCAGCCCCAGCATTTT.

The chain recombines TRBV4-1 with TRBJ2-5; TRBD1 agrees at 9 bases. The CDR3 spans 17 residues. V lost 0 bases, J lost 5 bases, and 10 bases stayed unmatched. Germline loops: CDR1 MGHRA, CDR2 YSYEKL. DNA of the CDR3: TGCGCCAGCAGCCAAGAACCGACAGGGGGAGTGATGGAGACCCAGTACTTC. It specifies CASSQEPTGGVMETQYF.

In this sample, this clone turned up once. The genes are TRBV9 and TRBJ1-1; D may be TRBD1 (5 bases). V shed 3 bases and J shed 11 bases, with 17 bases lying between them. CDR1 is SGDLS and CDR2 is YYNGEE in the germline V gene. The CDR3 is 13 residues long. Here the CDR3 DNA reads TGTGCCAGCAGCGCGAGCGCAGGGATAGGGGCTTTCTTT. This encodes CASSASAGIGAFF.

The chain couples TRBV28 to TRBJ1-1; D is undetermined. The CDR3 contains 16 residues. The germline V gene encodes CDR1 MDHEN and CDR2 SYDVKM. Trimming stripped 8 bases from V and 5 bases from J, with 24 bases between. The CDR3 region is CASRFSVQSPGTEAFF. For the CDR3, the DNA is TGTGCCAGCCGATTCTCGGTTCAAAGCCCAGGTACTGAAGCTTTCTTT.

This chain connects TRBV7-2 to TRBJ1-5; TRBD1 matches 8 bases. Germline lookup yields CDR1 SGHTA and CDR2 FQGNSA. The CDR3 totals 15 residues. The junction had 6 bases not matched to a gene; V was cut back by 4 bases and J by 4 bases. CDR3 sequence (DNA): TGTGCCAGCAGCTCATGGACAGGGATTAATCAGCCCCAGCATTTT. Amino acid sequence: CASSSWTGINQPQHF.

The rearrangement joins TRBV9 to TRBJ2-1, with a tentative D call TRBD1 (5 bases). Looked up from germline, CDR1 is SGDLS and CDR2 is YYNGEE. V gave up 0 bases and J gave up 4 bases, with 11 bases separating them. The CDR3 contains 15 residues. The CDR3 here is CASSVVGDLYNEQFF. The DNA of the CDR3 is TGTGCCAGCAGCGTAGTAGGGGATCTTTACAATGAGCAGTTCTTC.

The chain joins TRBV4-3 to TRBJ1-5; 9 bases match TRBD1. The CDR3 loop spans 16 amino acids. The V gene end was trimmed by 0 bases and the J gene end by 4 bases; junction bases not matched to a gene: 4. Germline V gene data show CDR1 as LGHNA and CDR2 as YSLEER. This chain's CDR3 is CASSQEAGTGNQPQHF. As DNA, the CDR3 is TGCGCCAGCAGCCAAGAGGCCGGGACAGGGAATCAGCCCCAGCATTTT.

This chain connects TRBV28 to TRBJ2-7; TRBD2 agrees at 8 bases. J was trimmed by 6 bases and V by 4 bases; bases with no gene match: 14. The CDR3 is 16 amino acids. Germline lookup yields CDR1 MDHEN and CDR2 SYDVKM. The CDR3 DNA reads TGTGCCAGCAGTTCGCCCTCGAGCGGGGGCCTTCTCGAGCAGTACTTC. It codes for CASSSPSSGGLLEQYF.

V gene TRBV30 combines with J gene TRBJ2-1; a possible D gene is TRBD1 (5 bases). Trimming pared 2 bases from V and 9 bases from J, leaving 14 bases between. CDR1 and CDR2 from the germline V gene are GTSNPN and SVGIG (reference sequence). This CDR3 spans 13 amino acids. CDR3 sequence (DNA): TGTGCCTGGAGTAATAGGGGAATCGGTGAGCAGTTCTTC. This translates into CAWSNRGIGEQFF.